Below, one T cell receptor (beta chain) is given with its context. This sample was taken from a study of blood T cell repertoires in COVID-19. The wider study: Sites across the United States, Italy and Spain contributed samples from acute and convalescent COVID-19. PBMCs, B-cell-depleted T cells, or T cells were the source of the cDNA or gDNA that made up the material.

In germline, CDR1 is SEHNR, CDR2 FQNEAQ (reference sequence). V dropped 3 bases and J dropped 3; count of bases not matched to a gene: 12. The CDR3 loop spans 18 amino acids. Study processing details: Estimation of nucleated cell counts was performed using reference gene primer amplification. The protocol was immunoSEQ multiplex PCR, while the TCRdb copy is restricted to in-frame clones and leaves out a portion. Clone size and V and J calls were adopted from that table, with D and trimming inferred from the DNA. The sample has about 200,000 clones; approximately 91% are singletons. This chain links TRBV7-9 with TRBJ1-4, with TRBD1 matching 8 bases. The sequence derives from a man in his forties or fifties with acute or convalescent COVID-19. The sequencing sample was made of peripheral blood. The CDR3 bases are TGTGCCAGCAGCTTCGGACAGGGCAGTGGTTCGGCTAATGAAAAACTGTTTTTT. This sequence encodes CASSFGQGSGSANEKLFF.